One sample yielded the 26 T cell receptor beta chains listed below, sequenced in a study of memory CD4+ T cells and cytomegalovirus serostatus. The sort gate was single viable CD3+CD4+CD8-CD45RO+ cells for memory CD4+ T cells. Sequenced by immunoSEQ multiplex PCR; TCRdb stores in-frame clones only, minus some. The sample records about 54,000 clones, 60% to 75% being singletons. Source material: memory CD4+ T cells from blood. The receptors derive from an adult in good health and CMV-seropositive.

This chain's CDR3 is CASSLEAAYGYTF. CDR3 in DNA: TGCGCCAGCAGCTTGGAGGCAGCCTATGGCTACACCTTC. The rearrangement links TRBV5-1 to TRBJ1-2; D gene unclear. This CDR3 spans 13 amino acids. Trimming shortened V by 0 bases and J by 4 bases, and 7 bases separated the two germline ends. The germline CDR1 and CDR2 sequences are SGHRS and YFSETQ.

The chain joins TRBV7-9 to TRBJ1-4; D is unresolved. The CDR3 totals 14 residues. Germline V lookup: CDR1 SEHNR, CDR2 FQNEAQ (reference sequence). Trimming removed 3 bases from V and 8 bases from J, with 13 bases in between. The CDR3 nucleotides read TGTGCCAGCAGCTTGGACCAACGGTGGGAAAAACTGTTTTTT. The encoded protein is CASSLDQRWEKLFF.

The chain links TRBV6-6 to TRBJ2-5; 7 bases are a match to TRBD1. With 2 bases clipped from V and 2 bases from J, the junction kept 5 bases outside the gene matches. CDR1 is MNHNY and CDR2 is SVGAGI in the germline V gene (reference sequence). CDR3 length equals 15 residues. CDR3 sequence (DNA): TGTGCCAGCAGTTACGGGGGCAGGGGGCAAGAGACCCAGTACTTC. The encoded protein is CASSYGGRGQETQYF.

This clone was seen only once. The chain employs TRBV28 and TRBJ2-7, with 10 bases fitting TRBD1. The V and J ends lost 8 bases and 3 bases, in that order; junction bases with no gene match: 7. The CDR3 loop spans 14 amino acids. Germline loops: CDR1 MDHEN, CDR2 SYDVKM. The chain's CDR3 is CASGTTGGGYEQYF. The CDR3 DNA sequence: TGTGCCAGCGGAACGACAGGGGGCGGCTACGAGCAGTACTTC.

V usage is TRBV19 and J usage is TRBJ1-5; unclear D gene. Trimming took 6 bases from V and 7 from J, leaving 16 bases between them. In germline, CDR1 is LNHDA, CDR2 SQIVND (reference sequence). CDR3 length: 14 residues. The CDR3 DNA follows: TGTGCCAGTAGCGCCGGACGGGAGAACCAGCCCCAGCATTTT. Its translation is CASSAGRENQPQHF.

V and J are TRBV2 and TRBJ1-1; unclear D gene. The CDR3 consists of 13 residues. The germline CDR1 and CDR2 sequences are SNHLY and FYNNEI. Trimming removed 7 bases at V and 2 bases at J, with 11 bases between. For the CDR3, the DNA is TGTGCCAGCATATGGCAGTCCAACACTGAAGCTTTCTTT. It translates to CASIWQSNTEAFF.

The chain uses TRBV19 and TRBJ2-3, with D tentatively TRBD1 (5 bases). This CDR3 region has 14 residues. The V end was cut by 7 bases, the J end by 6 bases, with 17 bases between. Germline V gene sequence: CDR1 LNHDA, CDR2 SQIVND (reference sequence). CDR3 loop: CASTSQGSSDTQYF. CDR3 in DNA: TGTGCCAGTACCTCCCAGGGTAGTTCGGATACGCAGTATTTT.

The chain uses TRBV19 and TRBJ2-3, with D hard to call. Germline-derived CDR1 and CDR2 are LNHDA and SQIVND (reference sequence). Trimming removed 6 bases from V and 3 bases from J, with 7 bases in between. CDR3 size: 12 residues. The CDR3 sequence is CASRGNTDTQYF. CDR3 DNA: TGTGCCAGTAGGGGTAATACAGATACGCAGTATTTT.

V gene TRBV18 combines with J gene TRBJ2-5, with unresolved D. Trimming shortened V by 4 bases and J by 0 bases, and 3 bases separated the two germline ends. Germline V gives CDR1 KGHSH, CDR2 LQKENI. The CDR3 is made up of 12 amino acids. The chain's CDR3 is CASSRNQETQYF. For the CDR3, the DNA is TGTGCCAGCTCACGGAACCAAGAGACCCAGTACTTC.

The J gene is TRBJ1-2, the V gene TRBV14; D is perhaps TRBD1 (5 bases). Deletions cut 3 bases from V and 1 base from J, with 6 bases between. The CDR3 is 13 amino acids. The germline CDR1 and CDR2 sequences are SGHDN and FVKESK. CDR3 residues: CASSHRGNYGYTF. The CDR3, as DNA: TGTGCCAGCAGCCATAGGGGTAACTATGGCTACACCTTC.

The chain joins TRBV9 to TRBJ2-6; 8 positions agree with TRBD1. The length of the CDR3 is 17 residues. V gave up 4 bases and J gave up 2 bases; unmatched junction bases: 8. CDR1 is SGDLS and CDR2 is YYNGEE in the germline V gene. CDR3 loop: CASSSVTGATGANVLTF. The CDR3 nucleotides are TGTGCCAGCAGCTCAGTGACAGGGGCCACTGGGGCCAACGTCCTGACTTTC.

The CDR3 loop is CASSREGPGTQQPQHF. CDR3 nucleotide sequence: TGTGCCAGCAGCCGCGAAGGTCCAGGGACCCAACAGCCCCAGCATTTT. V is TRBV7-8 and J is TRBJ1-5; D possibly corresponds to TRBD1 (5 bases). CDR1 is SGHVS and CDR2 is FQNEAQ in the germline V gene. CDR3 size: 16 residues. The V gene lost 5 bases and the J gene lost 7 bases, with 21 bases spanning the gap. The whole variable domain, remainder taken from reference TRBV7-8 and TRBJ1-5, is GAGVSQSPRYKVAKRGQDVALRCDPISGHVSLFWYQQALGQGPEFLTYFQNEAQLDKSGLPSDRFFAERPEGSVSTLKIQRTQQEDSAVYLCASSREGPGTQQPQHFGDGTRLSIL.

The chain is built from TRBV5-1 and TRBJ2-1, with 9 bases lining up with TRBD1. This CDR3 comprises 16 residues. Per the germline V gene, CDR1 is SGHRS and CDR2 is YFSETQ. V lost 1 base to trimming and J lost 9 bases; unmatched junction nucleotides: 11. This CDR3 is CASSLLGTGLISEQFF. The DNA of the CDR3 is TGCGCCAGCAGCTTGCTTGGGACAGGGCTAATATCTGAGCAGTTCTTC.

This rearrangement joins TRBV4-1 to TRBJ1-2; D is uncertain. V gave up 1 base and J gave up 5 bases, with 11 bases separating them. Germline values: CDR1 MGHRA, CDR2 YSYEKL. There are 14 residues in the CDR3. The CDR3 sequence is CASSQGGNRYGYTF. CDR3 coding DNA: TGCGCCAGCAGCCAAGGCGGTAATCGGTATGGCTACACCTTC.

This chain uses TRBV7-9 with TRBJ1-3; D unresolved. CDR1 and CDR2 from the germline V gene are SEHNR and FQNEAQ (reference sequence). The CDR3 extends over 13 amino acids. Trimming stripped 6 bases from V and 4 bases from J, with 10 bases between. CDR3 nucleotides: TGTGCCAGCAGACCGAAATCGGGAAACACCATATATTTT. Protein product: CASRPKSGNTIYF.

V is TRBV11-2 and J is TRBJ2-3, with 11 bases matching TRBD2. The trim removed 5 bases at V and 5 bases at J, leaving 12 bases unmatched. The CDR3 has 17 residues. The germline CDR1 and CDR2 sequences are SGHAT and FQNNGV. CDR3 bases: TGTGCCAGCAGCCCACGTACTAGCGGGAGTGAATTAGATACGCAGTATTTT. This codes for CASSPRTSGSELDTQYF.

This chain joins TRBV5-5 and TRBJ2-2; 12 bases match TRBD1. Germline loops: CDR1 SGHKS, CDR2 YYEKEE (reference sequence). V shed 3 bases, J shed 4 bases, and the junction held 4 bases outside the gene matches. CDR3 length equals 16 residues. The CDR3 coding sequence is TGTGCCAGCAGCTGGCCGGGACAGGGGGCCACCGGGGAGCTGTTTTTT. This gives the protein CASSWPGQGATGELFF.

This clone occurred once. CDR3 sequence reads: CAGPPGVYEQYV. For the CDR3, the DNA is TGTGCCGGTCCTCCGGGGGTCTACGAGCAGTACGTC. The V call is TRBV9, the J call TRBJ2-7; D is perhaps TRBD2 (6 bases). The CDR3 sequence is 12 residues long. Germline values: CDR1 SGDLS, CDR2 YYNGEE. V lost 10 bases to trimming and J lost 3 bases, with 14 bases between them.

V gene TRBV6-1 combines with J gene TRBJ1-1; 7 positions match TRBD1. V was clipped by 6 bases and J by 4 bases; unmatched bases: 8. Germline loops: CDR1 MNHNS, CDR2 SASEGT. The CDR3 runs to 14 residues. This CDR3 is CASRVTGVSTEAFF. In nucleotides, the CDR3 is TGTGCCAGCAGGGTAACAGGGGTTAGCACTGAAGCTTTCTTT.

The chain employs TRBV7-2 and TRBJ2-7, with a possible D match to TRBD2 (5 bases). This CDR3 region has 15 residues. CDR1 is SGHTA, CDR2 FQGNSA, per germline. V was trimmed by 4 bases and J by 4 bases, leaving 17 bases between them. Here the CDR3 reads CASSSPRGAGYEQYF. The CDR3 nucleotides are TGTGCCAGCAGCTCCCCTCGGGGAGCCGGTTACGAGCAGTACTTC.

A single count supports this clone. V is TRBV5-6 and J is TRBJ2-1, with D perhaps TRBD1 or TRBD2 (5 bases each). Germline V gene sequence: CDR1 SGHDT, CDR2 YYEEEE. The CDR3 spans 15 residues. V lost 0 bases and J 4 bases, leaving 11 bases between the germline ends. The CDR3 DNA follows: TGTGCCAGCAGCTTGGGGGGGAATTGGTACAATGAGCAGTTCTTC. As protein: CASSLGGNWYNEQFF.

The chain combines TRBV6-1 with TRBJ2-1, with TRBD2 identical over 7 bases. The CDR3 runs 14 residues. The V gene end was trimmed by 3 bases and the J gene end by 4 bases; junction bases not matched to a gene: 3. CDR1 and CDR2 from the germline V gene are MNHNS and SASEGT. CDR3 bases: TGTGCCAGCAGTGATGAGGGAGGGTACAATGAGCAGTTCTTC. As protein: CASSDEGGYNEQFF.

J is TRBJ1-4 and V is TRBV28; tentative D call: TRBD1 (5 bases). Germline CDR1 and CDR2: MDHEN and SYDVKM. V was trimmed by 4 bases and J by 0 bases, leaving 15 bases between them. The CDR3 has 17 amino acids. The CDR3 reads CASSSPFGGTTNEKLFF. Here the CDR3 DNA reads TGTGCCAGCAGTTCGCCTTTTGGGGGGACAACTAATGAAAAACTGTTTTTT.

J is TRBJ1-2 and V is TRBV7-2; no firm D call. CDR1 is SGHTA, CDR2 FQGNSA, per germline. The germline V and J ends were trimmed by 2 bases and 2 bases, with 15 bases remaining between them. The CDR3 is 16 residues long. The CDR3 region has the DNA TGTGCCAGCAGCTTATTGGTCGGGCAGGTCAACTATGGCTACACCTTC. As protein: CASSLLVGQVNYGYTF. The full variable domain, its missing parts supplied by reference TRBV7-2 and TRBJ1-2, is GAGVSQSPSNKVTEKGKDVELRCDPISGHTALYWYRQSLGQGLEFLIYFQGNSAPDKSGLPSDRFSAERTGGSVSTLTIQRTQQEDSAVYLCASSLLVGQVNYGYTFGSGTRLTVV.

This chain connects TRBV9 to TRBJ1-3, with D maybe TRBD1 (5 bases). There are 15 residues in the CDR3. Trimming removed 7 bases at V and 0 bases at J, with 14 bases between. The germline V gene has CDR1 SGDLS and CDR2 YYNGEE. The CDR3 DNA reads as TGTGCCAGCTCTAAGGAGGGGAGCTCTGGAAACACCATATATTTT. Its translation: CASSKEGSSGNTIYF.

The genes are TRBV27 and TRBJ2-7, with D uncertain. The V gene lost 11 bases and the J gene lost 2 bases, with 13 bases spanning the gap. From germline, CDR1 is MNHEY and CDR2 SMNVEV (reference sequence). CDR3 size: 12 residues. The CDR3 protein is CAVGTLAYEQYF. In nucleotides, the CDR3 is TGTGCCGTTGGCACCCTTGCCTACGAGCAGTACTTC.